The clone carrying this T cell receptor (beta chain) turned up a few times. Its antigen is not identified. The sample is drawn from a study of beta chain features in type 1 diabetes. Study-level points and caveats: Equally in patients and controls, PCR might preferentially amplify shorter templates. TCRB CDR3s from Type 1 diabetes patients were moderately but significantly shorter in all four CD4+ subsets.

Trimming removed 1 base from V and 4 bases from J, with 11 bases in between. The CDR3 runs 14 residues. Germline CDR1 SGHDT, CDR2 YYEEEE. Every bit of the isolated RNA underwent reverse transcription, so sequencing read expressed TCRB transcripts. Using immunoSEQ multiplex PCR, the repertoire was profiled, and TCRdb retains in-frame clones only, with some absent. Of 200,000 to 250,000 clones in the sample, 25% to 35% were seen once. Heparinised blood was drawn once per donor, averaging roughly 110 mL. Source material: central memory CD4+ T cells from blood. The rearrangement uses TRBV5-6 and TRBJ1-2, with unresolved D. This TCR was sampled from a man aged 25 to 40 in good health. The CDR3 loop is CASSLIGTLYGYTF. The CDR3 region has the DNA TGTGCCAGCAGCTTGATTGGCACCCTCTATGGCTACACCTTC.